This T cell receptor (beta chain) was recorded in a study of identifying expanded T cells in peripheral blood. Clones were sequenced by immunoSEQ multiplex PCR, and TCRdb holds only the in-frame ones, with some missing. The data hold about 89,000 clones, with approximately 84% observed a single time. V lost 3 bases, J lost 9 bases, and 9 bases lay in between. CDR3 length equals 12 residues. Per germline, CDR1 KGHSH and CDR2 LQKENI. The J gene is TRBJ2-1, the V gene TRBV18; no definite D call. The source of this sequence is a person aged 18 to 75 in good health. What was sequenced was blood. DNA of the CDR3: TGTGCCAGCTCACCCAGGTTGGGTGAGCAGTTCTTC. It encodes CASSPRLGEQFF.